These T cell receptor beta chains were read from a single sample in a study of monozygotic twins with inflammatory bowel disease. No DNA is given; TCRdb re-called the 5' RACE reads and lists each CDR3 protein once. Recorded for this sample: 300,000 to 400,000 distinct CDR3 sequences. The specimen was blood. These receptor sequences come from a human donor with ulcerative colitis or Crohn's disease, or a healthy co-twin of an affected twin (not recorded which). Each CDR3 is given with its conserved first and last residue.

TRBJ2-1 TRBV5-6 CASSLAGTGLNEQFF
TRBJ2-7 TRBV9 CASSVQGHDYEQYF
TRBJ1-1 TRBV11-2 CASSLGQHRTEAFF
TRBJ2-7 TRBV6-5 CASSPDGAYEQYF
TRBJ1-5 TRBV20-1 CSARRWGVRQPQHF
TRBJ2-5 TRBV11-2 CASSLDRGQETQYF
TRBJ2-2 TRBV5-1 CASSLVRQVVTNTGELFF
TRBJ2-5 TRBV5-4 CASSPSRTARRETQYF
TRBJ1-1 TRBV19 CASRLRGTGVANTKAFF
TRBJ1-2 TRBV7-8 CASSPRGQIIYGYTF
TRBJ2-3 TRBV5-1 CASSLVGGTGRTDTQYF
TRBJ2-1 TRBV5-4 CASSGTIYNEQFF
TRBJ2-5 TRBV24-1 CATSDNRGGQETQYF
TRBJ2-2 TRBV30 CAWRASGGRTGELFF
TRBJ2-3 TRBV7-9 CASSLEGDRTDTQYF
TRBJ2-7 TRBV6-2/TRBV6-3 CASSYSGLSREQYF
TRBJ2-1 TRBV7-9 CASDRGTYNEQFF
TRBJ2-3 TRBV12-3/TRBV12-4 CASSIMVDTQYF
TRBJ2-7 TRBV7-2 CASSILGQNYEQYF
TRBJ1-1 TRBV11-3 CASSLDGQPKAFF
TRBJ2-3 TRBV15 CATSRDGGVGTDTQYF
TRBJ2-7 TRBV12-3/TRBV12-4 CASSRLAGIYEQYF
TRBJ2-7 TRBV4-2 CASSQDWGGARGYEQYF
TRBJ2-2 TRBV5-1 CASSSRTGWTGELFF
TRBJ2-1 TRBV29-1 CSVGFRRGEQFF
TRBJ1-4 TRBV7-6 CASSPRRGSNEKLFF
TRBJ2-2 TRBV20-1 CSAKANTGELFF
TRBJ2-5 TRBV27 CASSQTGTSASGAQYF
TRBJ2-7 TRBV27 CASSSISYEQYF